A single sample is the source of the 22 T cell receptor beta chains below, sequenced in a study of cytomegalovirus exposure and HLA in healthy donors. With 60 Vbeta and 13 Jbeta primers, the PCR was carried out. Generated by immunoSEQ multiplex PCR, the TCRdb table keeps only in-frame clones and is missing some. This listing includes about 130,000 clones. Sequencing input: PBMCs. These receptor sequences come from a man between 18 and 35 years old in good health and CMV-seronegative.

The chain is built from TRBV5-1 and TRBJ2-7; 9 bases line up with TRBD1. Germline V gene sequence: CDR1 SGHRS, CDR2 YFSETQ. The CDR3 loop spans 16 amino acids. Germline trimming cut 5 bases from V and 1 base from J; bases unmatched to any gene: 10. The CDR3 reads CASSLNPGTGSYEQYF. The CDR3 DNA reads TGCGCCAGCAGTTTGAACCCCGGGACAGGGTCCTACGAGCAGTACTTC.

This chain uses TRBV11-2 with TRBJ2-1; unclear D gene. Trimming left V 4 bases short and J 9 bases short, with 10 bases between. The CDR3 covers 12 residues. CDR1 and CDR2 (germline): SGHAT, FQNNGV. The chain's CDR3 is CASSSPFGEQFF. The CDR3 DNA is TGTGCCAGCAGCTCCCCGTTCGGTGAGCAGTTCTTC.

The genes are TRBV5-1 and TRBJ2-1; D is ambiguous. V gave up 4 bases and J gave up 6 bases, with 8 bases separating them. The CDR3 runs 12 residues. Per the germline V gene, CDR1 is SGHRS and CDR2 is YFSETQ. CDR3 residues: CASSTSPNEQFF. The CDR3 nucleotides are TGCGCCAGCAGCACATCTCCCAATGAGCAGTTCTTC.

The V gene is TRBV28, the J gene TRBJ1-4; weak D call: TRBD1 (5 bases). Germline V gene lookup returns CDR1 MDHEN and CDR2 SYDVKM. Trimming cost V 6 bases and J 8 bases, with 16 bases left between them. The CDR3 is 14 amino acids. CDR3 amino acids: CASSSRAPREKLFF. DNA for the CDR3: TGTGCCAGCAGCAGCAGGGCGCCCAGGGAAAAACTGTTTTTT.

CDR3 protein: CASSIYQTDTQYF. The CDR3 DNA follows: TGTGCCAGTAGTATATATCAGACAGATACGCAGTATTTT. This chain connects TRBV19 to TRBJ2-3; D is uncertain. The length of the CDR3 is 13 residues. Germline lookup yields CDR1 LNHDA and CDR2 SQIVND (reference sequence). V dropped 2 bases and J dropped 3 bases, with 6 bases sitting between them.

The chain uses TRBV30 and TRBJ2-5; tentative D call: TRBD1 (5 bases). V was cut by 0 bases and J by 5 bases, with 16 bases left in between. The CDR3 length is 15 residues. The germline gives CDR1 GTSNPN, CDR2 SVGIG (reference sequence). CDR3 bases: TGTGCCTGGAGTGTAGGACATGGGGTGTTGGAGACCCAGTACTTC. It encodes CAWSVGHGVLETQYF. Using reference TRBV30 and TRBJ2-5 for the parts outside the CDR3, the full variable domain is SQTIHQWPATLVQPVGSPLSLECTVEGTSNPNLYWYRQAAGRGLQLLFYSVGIGQISSEVPQNLSASRPQDRQFILSSKKLLLSDSGFYLCAWSVGHGVLETQYFGPGTRLLVL.

The chain couples TRBV28 to TRBJ2-5; no clear D gene. The CDR3 consists of 11 residues. The germline V and J ends were trimmed by 3 bases and 5 bases, with 4 bases remaining between them. Germline V gives CDR1 MDHEN, CDR2 SYDVKM. The CDR3 loop reads CASSLTETQYF. The CDR3 bases are TGTGCCAGCAGTTTGACTGAGACCCAGTACTTC.

This chain links TRBV5-6 with TRBJ2-2; 8 bases are shared with TRBD1. CDR1 is SGHDT and CDR2 is YYEEEE in the germline V gene. V lost 4 bases to trimming and J lost 6 bases; unmatched junction nucleotides: 11. The CDR3 consists of 16 residues. CDR3 DNA sequence: TGTGCCAGCAGCGGAACCGGACAGGGAATACCCGGGGAGCTGTTTTTT. Amino acids: CASSGTGQGIPGELFF.

V gene TRBV6-5 combines with J gene TRBJ1-5; possibly TRBD1 for D (6 bases). Per germline, CDR1 MNHEY and CDR2 SVGAGI. With 5 bases removed from V and 4 bases from J, the gap between germline ends came to 15 bases. This CDR3 is 15 amino acids long. In DNA form, the CDR3 reads TGTGCCAGCAGTCCCACGGGGCAGGGGAATCAGCCCCAGCATTTT. It translates to CASSPTGQGNQPQHF.

This rearrangement joins TRBV4-1 to TRBJ2-1, with 8 bases identical to TRBD2. Unmatched junction bases numbered 7, after V lost 0 bases and J lost 15 bases. CDR1 is MGHRA, CDR2 YSYEKL, per germline. The CDR3 loop spans 13 amino acids. This chain's CDR3 is CASSQDSGTRGFF. DNA for the CDR3: TGCGCCAGCAGCCAAGATTCCGGGACTAGAGGGTTCTTC.

The chain has TRBV4-2 and TRBJ1-4; D remains unclear. Germline values: CDR1 LGHNA, CDR2 YNFKEQ. This CDR3 comprises 11 residues. Trimming cost V 2 bases and J 12 bases, with 7 bases left between them. CDR3 coding DNA: TGTGCCAGCAGCCAAACCCCGGAACTGTTTTTT. It encodes CASSQTPELFF.

CDR3 residues: CASTRTKQQYF. CDR3 coding DNA: TGTGCCAGCACACGAACCAAACAACAGTACTTC. The chain links TRBV6-5 to TRBJ2-4; D is uncertain. The CDR3 runs to 11 residues. Germline V CDR1 and CDR2: MNHEY, SVGAGI. V lost 7 bases and J 13 bases, leaving 14 bases between the germline ends.

The rearrangement joins TRBV6-1 to TRBJ2-5; D is uncertain. With 3 bases removed from V and 1 base from J, the gap between germline ends came to 9 bases. Germline CDR1 reads MNHNS; CDR2 reads SASEGT. The CDR3 is 14 residues long. The CDR3 loop reads CASSDRHSQETQYF. CDR3 coding DNA: TGTGCCAGCAGTGACCGGCACAGCCAAGAGACCCAGTACTTC.

This rearrangement joins TRBV27 to TRBJ2-7; 7 positions match TRBD1. V lost 8 bases and J lost 2; bases outside the gene matches: 12. The CDR3 length is 15 residues. Germline V gene lookup returns CDR1 MNHEY and CDR2 SMNVEV (reference sequence). The CDR3 DNA follows: TGTGCCAGCCGAACTATACAGGGGACAACCTACGAGCAGTACTTC. Translation gives CASRTIQGTTYEQYF.

The chain joins TRBV30 to TRBJ2-7, with 10 bases identical to TRBD2. V trimming: 4 bases; J trimming: 6 bases; junction bases outside the gene matches: 9. The CDR3 runs to 14 residues. CDR1 is GTSNPN and CDR2 is SVGIG in the germline V gene (reference sequence). The CDR3 spells CAWTHWSGRGEQYF. CDR3 sequence (DNA): TGTGCCTGGACCCACTGGAGCGGGAGGGGCGAGCAGTACTTC.

The chain combines TRBV7-9 with TRBJ2-7, with TRBD1 matching over 11 bases. J gave up 0 bases and V 6 bases, and 7 bases lay outside the gene matches. The CDR3 extends over 16 amino acids. In germline, CDR1 is SEHNR, CDR2 FQNEAQ (reference sequence). The CDR3 sequence: CASSSWTGGYSYEQYF. CDR3 in DNA: TGTGCCAGCAGTTCCTGGACAGGGGGCTACTCCTACGAGCAGTACTTC.

The J gene is TRBJ1-5, the V gene TRBV28, with D perhaps matching TRBD1 (5 bases). Looked up from germline, CDR1 is MDHEN and CDR2 is SYDVKM. The CDR3 extends over 15 amino acids. V dropped 6 bases and J dropped 0 bases, with 12 bases sitting between them. The CDR3 DNA sequence: TGTGCCAGCAGCACCACAGGCGGTAGCAATCAGCCCCAGCATTTT. It encodes CASSTTGGSNQPQHF. The whole variable domain, remainder taken from reference TRBV28 and TRBJ1-5, is DVKVTQSSRYLVKRTGEKVFLECVQDMDHENMFWYRQDPGLGLRLIYFSYDVKMKEKGDIPEGYSVSREKKERFSLILESASTNQTSMYLCASSTTGGSNQPQHFGDGTRLSIL.

The gene calls are TRBV11-2 and TRBJ1-2; 11 bases agree with TRBD1. The V and J ends lost 3 bases and 5 bases, in that order; junction bases with no gene match: 14. The germline V gene has CDR1 SGHAT and CDR2 FQNNGV. The CDR3 covers 18 residues. The CDR3 DNA reads as TGTGCCAGCAGCTTGGACCGGACAGGGGGCGGGGGGCTGTATGGCTACACCTTC. This gives the protein CASSLDRTGGGGLYGYTF.

V is TRBV5-1 and J is TRBJ1-1, with D tentatively TRBD1 (6 bases). The germline V and J ends were trimmed by 0 bases and 4 bases, with 10 bases remaining between them. This CDR3 region has 14 residues. Germline CDR1 reads SGHRS; CDR2 reads YFSETQ. This chain's CDR3 is CASSLEGGGTEAFF. CDR3 coding DNA: TGCGCCAGCAGCTTGGAAGGGGGGGGCACTGAAGCTTTCTTT.

The chain recombines TRBV28 with TRBJ2-7; weak D call: TRBD2 (6 bases). Trimming removed 3 bases at V and 2 bases at J, with 8 bases between. This CDR3 spans 13 amino acids. CDR1 and CDR2 (germline): MDHEN, SYDVKM. The CDR3 DNA reads TGTGCCAGCAGTTTCGGGACTGCCTACGAGCAGTACTTC. It is translated as CASSFGTAYEQYF.

V gene TRBV2 combines with J gene TRBJ1-6; the D gene is possibly TRBD1 (5 bases). CDR1 SNHLY and CDR2 FYNNEI come from the germline V gene. Trimming stripped 4 bases from V and 13 bases from J, with 17 bases between. This CDR3 contains 14 residues. The CDR3 spells CASSVRDFATPLHF. As DNA, the CDR3 is TGTGCCAGCAGTGTAAGGGACTTCGCAACCCCCCTCCACTTT.

The J gene is TRBJ1-2, the V gene TRBV9; D not certain. V was cut by 0 bases and J by 8 bases, with 14 bases left in between. There are 14 residues in the CDR3. Germline values: CDR1 SGDLS, CDR2 YYNGEE. DNA for the CDR3: TGTGCCAGCAGCGTAGCACGGCGGGGATCAGGCTACACCTTC. This gives the protein CASSVARRGSGYTF. The full variable domain, in which reference TRBV9 and TRBJ1-2 provide the parts outside the CDR3, is DSGVTQTPKHLITATGQRVTLRCSPRSGDLSVYWYQQSLDQGLQFLIQYYNGEERAKGNILERFSAQQFPDLHSELNLSSLELGDSALYFCASSVARRGSGYTFGSGTRLTVV.